This is a list of T cell receptor beta chains from one sample in a study of CXCR3-negative and CXCR3-positive naive CD8 T cells. One entry per CDR3 protein, without DNA, is what TCRdb gives after re-calling the 5' RACE reads. With over 70,000 distinct CDR3 sequences in the sample, the ten largest clones hold around 1.5%. What was sequenced was naive CXCR3- CD8+ T cells from blood. These receptors were collected from a human donor in good health. Some clones in this sample may be carry-over from other donors' samples. Each CDR3 is given with its conserved first and last residue. Fields, in order: J gene, V gene, CDR3 protein.

j_gene: TRBJ2-7; v_gene: TRBV7-6; CDR3aa: CASSPLAESSYEQYF
j_gene: TRBJ2-1; v_gene: TRBV7-9; CDR3aa: CASSLRSKDNEQFF
j_gene: TRBJ1-1; v_gene: TRBV12-3/TRBV12-4; CDR3aa: CASSLGALEAFF
j_gene: TRBJ2-7; v_gene: TRBV14; CDR3aa: CASSQEGNSYEQYF
j_gene: TRBJ1-4; v_gene: TRBV6-5; CDR3aa: CASRIRDRGGEKLFF
j_gene: TRBJ2-7; v_gene: TRBV28; CDR3aa: CASRTGLLGSYEQYF
j_gene: TRBJ2-7; v_gene: TRBV28; CDR3aa: CASSPPPRTGGFYEQYF
j_gene: TRBJ2-1; v_gene: TRBV7-9; CDR3aa: CASSSDLAEAYNEQFF
j_gene: TRBJ2-1; v_gene: TRBV7-6; CDR3aa: CASSDVLAGGTNEQFF
j_gene: TRBJ2-1; v_gene: TRBV7-9; CDR3aa: CASSLPKDRGGYNEQFF
j_gene: TRBJ2-7; v_gene: TRBV2; CDR3aa: CASSAREEFQQYF
j_gene: TRBJ2-3; v_gene: TRBV7-3; CDR3aa: CASSSRLAGPTDTQYF
j_gene: TRBJ2-5; v_gene: TRBV5-1; CDR3aa: CASSLDGTGVWKTQYF
j_gene: TRBJ2-1; v_gene: TRBV12-3/TRBV12-4; CDR3aa: CASSLVDRESEQFF
j_gene: TRBJ2-7; v_gene: TRBV19; CDR3aa: CASSSGVEQYF
j_gene: TRBJ2-7; v_gene: TRBV20-1; CDR3aa: CSARGGLLRGSYEQYF
j_gene: TRBJ2-2; v_gene: TRBV15; CDR3aa: CATSSDVLAGIDGELFF
j_gene: TRBJ2-2; v_gene: TRBV28; CDR3aa: CASSPGQGTYLPVPNTGELFF
j_gene: TRBJ2-1; v_gene: TRBV29-1; CDR3aa: CSVPGPRGEQFF
j_gene: TRBJ2-7; v_gene: TRBV7-9; CDR3aa: CASSLAGSAQEQYF
j_gene: TRBJ1-1; v_gene: TRBV3-1; CDR3aa: CASSQEYGDTEAFF
j_gene: TRBJ1-2; v_gene: TRBV12-3/TRBV12-4; CDR3aa: CASSLGTGSGYTF
j_gene: TRBJ2-6; v_gene: TRBV29-1; CDR3aa: CSVEDLISGANVLTF
j_gene: TRBJ1-1; v_gene: TRBV7-9; CDR3aa: CASSSGGSETEAFF
j_gene: TRBJ2-7; v_gene: TRBV20-1; CDR3aa: CSARDEAGGSYEQYF
j_gene: TRBJ2-7; v_gene: TRBV29-1; CDR3aa: CSVGTGDEQYF
j_gene: TRBJ1-1; v_gene: TRBV29-1; CDR3aa: CSVEQGGHTEAFF
j_gene: TRBJ1-1; v_gene: TRBV5-1; CDR3aa: CASSLVGGENTEAFF
j_gene: TRBJ2-1; v_gene: TRBV5-6; CDR3aa: CASSLSYSGNVDEQFF
j_gene: TRBJ2-1; v_gene: TRBV6-2/TRBV6-3; CDR3aa: CASRLWTGQGNEQFF
j_gene: TRBJ2-1; v_gene: TRBV7-8; CDR3aa: CASSSYAGSGGGEQFF
j_gene: TRBJ2-5; v_gene: TRBV29-1; CDR3aa: CSAVDRQETQYF
j_gene: TRBJ1-1; v_gene: TRBV27; CDR3aa: CASRSRGLNTEAFF
j_gene: TRBJ2-2; v_gene: TRBV28; CDR3aa: CASNTLPGQDTGELFF
j_gene: TRBJ2-2; v_gene: TRBV21-1; CDR3aa: CASSKSTGDVSGELFF
j_gene: TRBJ2-5; v_gene: TRBV7-9; CDR3aa: CASMLAEQETQYF
j_gene: TRBJ2-5; v_gene: TRBV4-1; CDR3aa: CASSQDRMGQETQYF
j_gene: TRBJ1-1; v_gene: TRBV28; CDR3aa: CASSFQGMNTEAFF